What follows are 23 T cell receptor beta chains derived from one specimen sequenced in a study of molecular identifiers for immune sequencing clone quantification. TCRdb fed the PCR reads into MiXCR, producing one record per CDR3 protein. The sample lists 300,000 to 350,000 distinct CDR3 sequences, roughly 23% occurring once. Source material: naive CD8+ T cells from blood, with Jurkat cell RNA spiked in. Subset meaning: FACS-sorted CD8+CD4-CCR7+CD45RA+ naive T cells. These receptors came from a human donor in good health. Some libraries in this study had Jurkat cell RNA spiked in.

The sample holds many counts of this clonotype. The rearrangement joins TRBV4-1 to TRBJ1-1; D is uncertain. CDR3 length equals 15 residues. Deletions cut 0 bases from V and 7 bases from J, with 15 bases between. Germline CDR1 and CDR2: MGHRA and YSYEKL. CDR3 DNA: TGCGCCAGCAGCCAAGAACAAAGGCGTACCAGTGAAGCTTTCTTT. It codes for CASSQEQRRTSEAFF.

The table lists this clonotype with many counts. The chain combines TRBV5-6 with TRBJ2-1; 10 nucleotides match TRBD2. J lost 6 bases, V lost 1 base, and 16 bases had no gene match. CDR1 is SGHDT and CDR2 is YYEEEE in the germline V gene. This CDR3 has 19 residues. CDR3 sequence (DNA): TGTGCCAGCAGCTTGCTCCCCCGATCAATAGCGGGAGGACCCAATGAGCAGTTCTTC. Translating gives CASSLLPRSIAGGPNEQFF.

A remark on this clonotype: This clone may be a read error of a much larger clone one base away. The J gene is TRBJ2-1, the V gene TRBV4-3; 7 bases fit TRBD1. Germline V gene data show CDR1 as LGHNA and CDR2 as YSLEER. J lost 9 bases, V lost 0 bases, and 11 bases had no gene match. The CDR3 extends over 16 amino acids. For the CDR3, the DNA is TGCGCCAGCAGCCAAGAGTCAGGGGGAAACCGGAGTGAGCAGTTCTTC. This translates into CASSQESGGNRSEQFF.

Many counts were recorded for this clonotype. The chain joins TRBV6-1 to TRBJ1-2; perhaps TRBD1 as D (6 bases). The germline CDR1 and CDR2 sequences are MNHNS and SASEGT. The CDR3 is 13 residues long. Deletions cut 3 bases from V and 7 bases from J, with 12 bases between. The CDR3 DNA reads TGTGCCAGCAGTGAGTTTCTGGGGGCTGGCTACACCTTC. This sequence encodes CASSEFLGAGYTF.

This clonotype has more than one count but fewer than ten. Written as DNA, the CDR3 is TGTGCCAGCAGTTCCCCCCCTACGGGTAGCCTACATACGCAGTATTTT. Its protein product is CASSSPPTGSLHTQYF. The chain joins TRBV6-2 or TRBV6-3 to TRBJ2-3; D is unresolved. The germline V gene has CDR1 MNHEY and CDR2 SVGEGT. V was trimmed by 4 bases and J by 7 bases, leaving 21 bases between them. This CDR3 has 16 amino acids.

This clonotype was observed a few times. The V and J genes are TRBV10-3 and TRBJ1-3; no reliable D call. Germline loops: CDR1 ENHRY, CDR2 SYGVKD. Trimming removed 6 bases from V and 1 base from J, with 10 bases in between. This CDR3 is built from 14 residues. CDR3 residues: CAISQSGSGNTIYF. The CDR3 DNA reads TGTGCCATCAGCCAGTCCGGGTCTGGAAACACCATATATTTT.

The rearrangement uses TRBV18 and TRBJ1-5, with D uncertain. Trimming left V 0 bases short and J 5 bases short, with 11 bases between. This CDR3 is built from 15 residues. Germline-derived CDR1 and CDR2 are KGHSH and LQKENI. CDR3 in amino acids: CASSPPGGRDQPQHF. The CDR3 bases are TGTGCCAGCTCACCACCCGGAGGGAGGGATCAGCCCCAGCATTTT.

At least ten counts were recorded for this clonotype. This chain uses TRBV2 with TRBJ2-7; D possibly corresponds to TRBD2 (6 bases). V shed 7 bases and J shed 2 bases, with 21 bases lying between them. The CDR3 loop spans 16 amino acids. Per the germline V gene, CDR1 is SNHLY and CDR2 is FYNNEI. As DNA, the CDR3 is TGTGCCAGCACCCAAACCGGAGGGGACCTGACCTACGAGCAGTACTTC. Residues: CASTQTGGDLTYEQYF.

In its sample, this clonotype was seen many times. The rearrangement links TRBV9 to TRBJ2-1; unclear D gene. Trimming removed 4 bases from V and 2 bases from J, with 13 bases in between. CDR3 size: 15 residues. Looked up from germline, CDR1 is SGDLS and CDR2 is YYNGEE. CDR3 DNA sequence: TGTGCCAGCAGCTCCCTTAGTGATACCTACAATGAGCAGTTCTTC. It translates to CASSSLSDTYNEQFF.

This clonotype was seen ten or more times. The V gene is TRBV7-2, the J gene TRBJ2-7; D is unclear. Trimming took 3 bases from V and 2 from J, leaving 11 bases between them. Germline assignment: CDR1 SGHTA and CDR2 FQGNSA. The CDR3 totals 14 residues. The CDR3 loop reads CASSFRTTPYEQYF. CDR3 nucleotides: TGTGCCAGCAGCTTTAGGACGACGCCCTACGAGCAGTACTTC.

This clonotype occurred many times. The V and J genes are TRBV6-5 and TRBJ1-1; D not resolved. The germline V gene encodes CDR1 MNHEY and CDR2 SVGAGI. V lost 4 bases and J 0 bases, leaving 15 bases between the germline ends. This CDR3 has 16 amino acids. CDR3 coding DNA: TGTGCCAGCAGTTCCTTACTCAGGAGCGTGAACACTGAAGCTTTCTTT. Its translation is CASSSLLRSVNTEAFF.

This clonotype occurred many times. This sequence joins TRBV15 and TRBJ2-3; D is perhaps TRBD2 (5 bases). The CDR3 runs 16 residues. V was shortened by 1 base and J by 4 bases, with 15 bases between the two germline ends. Germline V gene sequence: CDR1 LNHNV, CDR2 YYDKDF (reference sequence). In nucleotides, the CDR3 is TGTGCCACCAGCAGAGGCCAGCGGATAGGATCAGATACGCAGTATTTT. It codes for CATSRGQRIGSDTQYF.

In regard to this clonotype: Being one base from a much bigger clone, this may be a read error. The chain recombines TRBV27 with TRBJ2-7; D may correspond to TRBD1 or TRBD2 (5 bases each). Germline V gene data show CDR1 as MNHEY and CDR2 as SMNVEV (reference sequence). The V gene lost 5 bases and the J gene lost 9 bases, with 20 bases spanning the gap. This CDR3 region has 14 residues. The CDR3 loop reads CASSPGTQLSGQYF. The CDR3 region has the DNA TGTGCCAGCAGTCCAGGGACCCAATTGAGCGGGCAGTACTTC.

This clonotype has ten or more counts. V is TRBV7-9 and J is TRBJ2-5; weak D call: TRBD1 (6 bases). This CDR3 region has 16 residues. V was clipped by 11 bases and J by 4 bases, with 26 bases between them. From germline, CDR1 is SEHNR and CDR2 FQNEAQ (reference sequence). The CDR3 DNA follows: TGTGCCTTAAAACTCATTCAGGGGCCCAAGGGAGAGACCCAGTACTTC. Translating gives CALKLIQGPKGETQYF.

Many counts were recorded for this clonotype. The chain is built from TRBV12-3 or TRBV12-4 and TRBJ1-1, with no clear D. The V gene lost 5 bases and the J gene lost 0 bases, with 19 bases spanning the gap. This CDR3 is built from 17 residues. The CDR3, as DNA: TGTGCCAGCAGTAGGTACTCGGGCGGCAGGCTGAACACTGAAGCTTTCTTT. Its translation: CASSRYSGGRLNTEAFF.

With regard to this clonotype: One junction end does not reproduce the germline sequence, and a read error may be involved. The V and J genes are TRBV5-5 and TRBJ1-1; possibly TRBD1 for D (5 bases). CDR3 length: 16 residues. Germline assignment: CDR1 SGHKS and CDR2 YYEKEE (reference sequence). The chain's CDR3 is CTSSLAGRGMNTEAFF. The CDR3 DNA follows: TGTACCAGCAGCTTAGCGGGAAGGGGCATGAACACTGAAGCTTTCTTT.

This clonotype was detected a few times. The V and J genes are TRBV4-1 and TRBJ1-2, with D maybe TRBD1 (5 bases). CDR3 size: 15 residues. In germline, CDR1 is MGHRA, CDR2 YSYEKL. V lost 0 bases, J lost 4 bases, and 12 bases lay in between. For the CDR3, the DNA is TGCGCCAGCAGCCAAGATATCGGGGCGGGCTATGGCTACACCTTC. Its translation: CASSQDIGAGYGYTF.

This clonotype was seen ten or more times. This chain connects TRBV30 to TRBJ2-2; 8 nucleotides align to TRBD1. With V trimmed by 7 bases and J by 4 bases, 5 bases remained unmatched. The CDR3 loop spans 13 amino acids. CDR1 is GTSNPN and CDR2 is SVGIG in the germline V gene (reference sequence). The CDR3 DNA sequence: TGTGCCTCCAGACAGGGGAGCACCGGGGAGCTGTTTTTT. This gives the protein CASRQGSTGELFF.

This clonotype has at least ten counts. The V call is TRBV19, the J call TRBJ2-5, with unresolved D. Germline V gene lookup returns CDR1 LNHDA and CDR2 SQIVND (reference sequence). The V gene lost 5 bases and the J gene lost 3 bases, with 13 bases spanning the gap. The CDR3 spans 14 residues. CDR3 loop: CASSPAEPEETQYF. The CDR3 bases are TGTGCCAGTAGTCCTGCTGAGCCGGAAGAGACCCAGTACTTC.

A word on this clonotype: Being one base from a much bigger clone, this may be a read error. V and J are TRBV4-1 and TRBJ1-2, with D possibly matching TRBD1 (6 bases). CDR1 MGHRA and CDR2 YSYEKL come from the germline V gene. The V end lost 1 base, the J end lost 12 bases, and 21 bases lay between the germline ends. There are 15 residues in the CDR3. CDR3 protein: CASSQGRVVGGGHTF. The CDR3 region has the DNA TGCGCCAGCAGCCAAGGCAGGGTTGTCGGCGGGGGCCACACCTTC.

This clonotype was seen at least ten times. This rearrangement joins TRBV4-2 to TRBJ2-1; D may match TRBD1 or TRBD2 (5 bases each). Trimming took 0 bases from V and 0 from J, leaving 9 bases between them. The CDR3 sequence is 16 residues long. CDR1 and CDR2 (germline): LGHNA, YNFKEQ. The CDR3 loop is CASSQDEGTSYNEQFF. CDR3 sequence (DNA): TGTGCCAGCAGCCAAGACGAGGGGACCTCCTACAATGAGCAGTTCTTC.

Points on this clonotype: A read error may explain this, as a much larger clone is one base away. The chain couples TRBV4-3 to TRBJ2-7; the D is unclear. Per germline, CDR1 LGHNA and CDR2 YSLEER. The CDR3 runs 13 residues. Here the CDR3 DNA reads TGCGCCGGCAGCCCGGCAAGGCATTACGAGCAGTACTTC. It specifies CAGSPARHYEQYF.

This clonotype was counted ten times or more. This chain connects TRBV4-1 to TRBJ1-1; 9 bases are a match to TRBD1. CDR1 is MGHRA and CDR2 is YSYEKL in the germline V gene. Losses at the gene ends were 4 bases for V and 4 bases for J; bases not matched to a gene: 7. The CDR3 length is 15 residues. The CDR3 coding sequence is TGCGCCAGCAGCCGTGGACAGGGGAGGACCACTGAAGCTTTCTTT. Translating it yields CASSRGQGRTTEAFF.